Listed below are T cell receptor beta chains from one sample, sequenced in a study of neurological immune-mediated disorders. TCRdb independently ran MiXCR on the 5' RACE reads; one entry per CDR3 protein. Counted here are 65,000 to 75,000 distinct CDR3 sequences, 4.8% occurring once; the ten biggest clones make up about 2.2%. Specimen: PBMCs. Every receptor here comes from a woman aged 70 to 79 with multiple sclerosis. Both conserved end residues are part of each CDR3. A D gene is named only where the DNA matches it firmly. The size entry gives how often the clone was seen (once, few, many) or a class if it is expanded.

cdr3_aa: CASSLEGRNAQYF
cdr3_nt: TGTGCCAGCAGTCTAGAGGGCCGGAACGCGCAGTATTTT
cdr3_length: 13
j_call: TRBJ2-3
clone_size: few
d_call: NA
v_call: TRBV7-2

cdr3_aa: CSARLAGPSYEQYF
cdr3_nt: TGCAGTGCTAGACTAGCGGGCCCCTCCTACGAGCAGTACTTC
cdr3_length: 14
j_call: TRBJ2-7
clone_size: few
d_call: TRBD2
v_call: TRBV20-1

cdr3_aa: CASSRRKAGREYEQYF
cdr3_nt: TGTGCCAGCAGCCGAAGGAAGGCTGGGCGGGAGTACGAGCAGTACTTC
cdr3_length: 16
j_call: TRBJ2-7
clone_size: many
d_call: TRBD2
v_call: TRBV6-5

cdr3_aa: CASSPGTSGRVSQYF
cdr3_nt: TGCGCCAGCAGCCCCGGGACTAGCGGGAGGGTTTCGCAGTATTTT
cdr3_length: 15
j_call: TRBJ2-3
clone_size: many
d_call: TRBD2
v_call: TRBV4-1

cdr3_aa: CSAILAMGGQETQYF
cdr3_nt: TGCAGTGCTATTCTGGCTATGGGCGGCCAAGAGACCCAGTACTTC
cdr3_length: 15
j_call: TRBJ2-5
clone_size: many
d_call: NA
v_call: TRBV20-1

cdr3_aa: CASSLVAGMSYNEQFF
cdr3_nt: TGCGCCAGCAGCTTAGTAGCGGGCATGTCCTACAATGAGCAGTTCTTC
cdr3_length: 16
j_call: TRBJ2-1
clone_size: many
d_call: TRBD2
v_call: TRBV5-1

cdr3_aa: CASSSRVNTEAFF
cdr3_nt: TGCGCCAGCAGCTCCAGGGTGAACACTGAAGCTTTCTTT
cdr3_length: 13
j_call: TRBJ1-1
clone_size: few
d_call: NA
v_call: TRBV5-1

cdr3_aa: CASSLLGALNNEQFF
cdr3_nt: TGTGCCAGCAGCCTCCTAGGGGCCCTTAACAATGAGCAGTTCTTC
cdr3_length: 15
j_call: TRBJ2-1
clone_size: many
d_call: NA
v_call: TRBV7-3

cdr3_aa: CSVEGVRGVNTEAFF
cdr3_nt: TGCAGCGTTGAAGGAGTGAGGGGAGTGAACACTGAAGCTTTCTTT
cdr3_length: 15
j_call: TRBJ1-1
clone_size: many
d_call: NA
v_call: TRBV29-1

cdr3_aa: CSARLGLASVDEQFF
cdr3_nt: TGCAGTGCTAGGTTGGGACTGGCTAGTGTGGATGAGCAGTTCTTC
cdr3_length: 15
j_call: TRBJ2-1
clone_size: many
d_call: NA
v_call: TRBV20-1